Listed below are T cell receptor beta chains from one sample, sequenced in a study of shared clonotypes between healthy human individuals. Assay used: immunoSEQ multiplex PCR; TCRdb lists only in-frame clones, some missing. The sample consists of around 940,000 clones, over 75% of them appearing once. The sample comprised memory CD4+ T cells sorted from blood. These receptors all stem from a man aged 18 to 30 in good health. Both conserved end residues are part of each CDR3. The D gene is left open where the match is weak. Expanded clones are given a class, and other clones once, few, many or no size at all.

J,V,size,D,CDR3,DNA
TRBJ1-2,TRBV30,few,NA,CAWSTTDSRYTF,TGTGCCTGGAGTACTACAGACAGTCGCTACACCTTC
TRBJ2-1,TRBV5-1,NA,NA,CASSWTGTGSGGEQFF,TGCGCCAGCAGCTGGACCGGGACTGGGAGTGGGGGTGAGCAGTTCTTC
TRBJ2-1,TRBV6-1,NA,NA,CASSETPNREQFF,TGTGCCAGCAGTGAAACCCCCAACCGTGAGCAGTTCTTC
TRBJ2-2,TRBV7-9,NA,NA,CASSLLGTLLTGELFF,TGTGCCAGCAGCTTGTTAGGGACTCTACTTACCGGGGAGCTGTTTTTT
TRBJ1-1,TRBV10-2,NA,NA,CASSESEGGTEAFF,TGCGCCAGCAGTGAGTCAGAGGGCGGCACTGAAGCTTTCTTT
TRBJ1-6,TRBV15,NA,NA,CATSRGVGSPLHF,TGTGCCACCAGCAGGGGTGTCGGTTCACCCCTCCACTTT
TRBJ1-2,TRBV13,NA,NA,CASIKRTSANYGYTF,TGTGCCAGCATCAAACGAACTTCCGCTAACTATGGCTACACCTTC
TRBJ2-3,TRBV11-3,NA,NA,CASSLSGDTQYF,TGTGCCAGCAGCTTAAGTGGGGATACGCAGTATTTT
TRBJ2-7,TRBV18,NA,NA,CASSPSEGGEQYF,TGTGCCAGCTCACCTTCGGAGGGGGGCGAGCAGTACTTC
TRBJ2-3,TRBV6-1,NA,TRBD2,CASGLAGYITDTQYF,TGTGCCAGCGGACTAGCGGGATATATCACAGATACGCAGTATTTT
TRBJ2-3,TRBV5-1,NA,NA,CASSPRDGSDTQYF,TGCGCCAGCAGCCCGAGGGATGGGTCAGATACGCAGTATTTT
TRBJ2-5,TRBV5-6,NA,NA,CASSTGPQETQYF,TGTGCCAGCAGCACGGGGCCACAAGAGACCCAGTACTTC
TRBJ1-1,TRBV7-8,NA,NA,CASSSPAGSRTEAFF,TGTGCCAGCAGCTCCCCGGCCGGGTCGAGGACTGAAGCTTTCTTT
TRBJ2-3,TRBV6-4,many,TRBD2,CASSDSSGGADTQYF,TGTGCCAGCAGTGACTCTAGCGGGGGGGCCGATACGCAGTATTTT
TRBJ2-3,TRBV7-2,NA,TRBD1,CASSALQGAATDTQYF,TGTGCCAGCAGCGCGTTACAGGGGGCAGCCACAGATACGCAGTATTTT
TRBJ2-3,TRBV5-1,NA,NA,CASSFGSSGQSTDTQYF,TGCGCCAGCAGCTTTGGATCTAGCGGACAGAGCACAGATACGCAGTATTTT
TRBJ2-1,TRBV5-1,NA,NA,CASSLGGTQSNEQFF,TGCGCCAGCAGCTTGGGCGGGACTCAAAGTAATGAGCAGTTCTTC
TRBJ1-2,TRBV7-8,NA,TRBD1,CASSGFKTRTGTYGYTF,TGTGCCAGCAGCGGTTTTAAAACAAGGACAGGGACCTATGGCTACACCTTC
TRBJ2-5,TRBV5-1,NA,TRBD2,CASSPSSGQETQYF,TGCGCCAGCAGCCCTTCTAGCGGCCAAGAGACCCAGTACTTC
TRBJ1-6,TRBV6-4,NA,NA,CASSDGGNSPLHF,TGTGCCAGCAGTGACGGGGGTAATTCACCCCTCCACTTT
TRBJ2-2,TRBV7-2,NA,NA,CASSPHAGSNTGELFF,TGTGCCAGCAGCCCCCACGCAGGGTCAAACACCGGGGAGCTGTTTTTT
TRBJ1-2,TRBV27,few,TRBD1,CAAGQGVRGYTF,TGTGCCGCTGGACAGGGGGTCAGAGGCTACACCTTC
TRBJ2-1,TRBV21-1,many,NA,CASSKGGLAGDRSRNEQFF,TGTGCCAGCAGCAAAGGGGGACTAGCGGGAGATAGAAGTAGGAATGAGCAGTTCTTC
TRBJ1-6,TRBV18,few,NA,CASSPSVDSPLHF,TGTGCCAGCTCACCATCGGTCGATTCACCCCTCCACTTT
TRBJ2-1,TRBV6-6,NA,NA,CASRWGGNEQFF,TGTGCCAGCAGGTGGGGTGGCAATGAGCAGTTCTTC
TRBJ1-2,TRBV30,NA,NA,CAWRPVDRNYGYTF,TGTGCCTGGAGGCCCGTGGACAGAAACTATGGCTACACCTTC
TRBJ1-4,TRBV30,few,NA,CAWSVRTDSEKLFF,TGTGCCTGGAGTGTACGGACAGACAGTGAAAAACTGTTTTTT
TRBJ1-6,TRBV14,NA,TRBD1,CASSLGQGNSPLHF,TGTGCCAGCAGCCTCGGACAGGGGAATTCACCCCTCCACTTT
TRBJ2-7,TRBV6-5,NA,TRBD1,CASSRTGTGIWEQYF,TGTGCCAGCAGTAGGACCGGGACAGGGATATGGGAGCAGTACTTC
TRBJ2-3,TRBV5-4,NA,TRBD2,CASTTSGIADTQYF,TGTGCCAGTACCACTAGCGGGATTGCAGATACGCAGTATTTT
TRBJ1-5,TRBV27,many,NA,CASSLEIGQPQHF,TGTGCCAGCAGCCTCGAGATCGGACAGCCCCAGCATTTT
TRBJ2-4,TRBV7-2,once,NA,CASSLPEGLGNIQYF,TGTGCCAGCAGCTTACCGGAGGGACTGGGAAACATTCAGTACTTC
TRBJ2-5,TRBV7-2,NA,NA,CASSFRQTETQYF,TGTGCCAGCAGCTTTAGGCAGACGGAGACCCAGTACTTC
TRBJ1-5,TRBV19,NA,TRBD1,CASSAIDRGRSNQPQHF,TGTGCCAGTAGTGCCATAGACAGGGGAAGGAGCAATCAGCCCCAGCATTTT
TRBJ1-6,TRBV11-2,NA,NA,CASSAGILSPLHF,TGTGCCAGCAGCGCTGGTATATTGTCACCCCTCCACTTT
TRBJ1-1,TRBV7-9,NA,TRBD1,CASSGRDRAAEAFF,TGTGCCAGCAGCGGCCGGGACAGGGCTGCTGAAGCTTTCTTT
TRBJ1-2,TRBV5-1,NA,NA,CASTKQPSNPVNYGYTF,TGCGCCAGCACAAAGCAACCCTCCAATCCAGTGAACTATGGCTACACCTTC
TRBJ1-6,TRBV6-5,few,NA,CAIRQRGTNSPLHF,TGTGCCATCCGACAACGGGGGACTAATTCACCCCTCCACTTT
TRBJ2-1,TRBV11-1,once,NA,CASSFRLGDNEQFF,TGTGCCAGCAGCTTCCGCCTCGGCGACAATGAGCAGTTCTTC
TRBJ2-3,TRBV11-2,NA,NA,CASSFSGRDTQYF,TGTGCCAGCAGCTTTTCAGGTCGAGATACGCAGTATTTT
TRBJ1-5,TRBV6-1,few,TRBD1,CASIQGDNQPQHF,TGTGCCAGTATACAGGGGGACAATCAGCCCCAGCATTTT
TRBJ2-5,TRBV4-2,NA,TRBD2,CASSQARGTSGGEKKETQYF,TGTGCCAGCAGCCAAGCCCGAGGGACTAGCGGGGGGGAAAAAAAAGAGACCCAGTACTTC
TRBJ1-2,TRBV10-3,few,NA,CAISDFRGYTF,TGTGCCATCAGTGATTTTCGGGGCTACACCTTC
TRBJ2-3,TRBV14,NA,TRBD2,CASSPGGRGKTDTQYF,TGTGCCAGCAGCCCGGGTGGGCGGGGGAAGACAGATACGCAGTATTTT
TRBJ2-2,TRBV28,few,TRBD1,CASSLHGTGRTGELFF,TGTGCCAGCAGTTTGCATGGGACAGGAAGGACCGGGGAGCTGTTTTTT
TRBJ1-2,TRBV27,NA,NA,CASRTSQGGLANYGYTF,TGTGCCAGCAGGACGAGTCAGGGAGGTCTTGCTAACTATGGCTACACCTTC
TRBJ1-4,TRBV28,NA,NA,CASSLSGRREKLFF,TGTGCCAGCAGTTTATCGGGTAGGAGGGAAAAACTGTTTTTT
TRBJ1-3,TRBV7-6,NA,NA,CASSLGAGNTIYF,TGTGCCAGCAGCTTAGGGGCTGGAAACACCATATATTTT
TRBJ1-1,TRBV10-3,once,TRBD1,CAISQTTGGGMNTEAFF,TGTGCCATCAGCCAGACAACAGGGGGGGGGATGAACACTGAAGCTTTCTTT
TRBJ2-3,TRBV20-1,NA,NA,CSGTSTDTQYF,TGCAGTGGGACTAGCACAGATACGCAGTATTTT
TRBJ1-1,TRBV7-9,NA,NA,CATYYDSSFMNTEAFF,TGTGCCACCTATTACGACAGCTCCTTCATGAACACTGAAGCTTTCTTT
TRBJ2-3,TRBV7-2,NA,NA,CASNDIPSDTQYF,TGTGCCAGCAATGATATCCCCTCAGATACGCAGTATTTT
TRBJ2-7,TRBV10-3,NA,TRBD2,CASRGGADSYEQYF,TGTGCCTCCCGGGGGGGAGCCGATTCCTACGAGCAGTACTTC
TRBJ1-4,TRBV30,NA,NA,CAWSVRGAATNEKLFF,TGTGCCTGGAGTGTAAGAGGCGCCGCAACTAATGAAAAACTGTTTTTT
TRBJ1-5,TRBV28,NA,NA,CASSKGGSNQPQHF,TGTGCCAGCAGTAAGGGGGGTTCCAATCAGCCCCAGCATTTT
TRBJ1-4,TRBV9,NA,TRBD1,CASSVALGGSNEKLFF,TGTGCCAGCAGCGTAGCTCTAGGGGGCTCTAATGAAAAACTGTTTTTT
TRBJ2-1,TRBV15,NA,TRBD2,CATSITRQLAGVNEQFF,TGTGCCACCAGCATAACCAGACAACTAGCGGGAGTGAATGAGCAGTTCTTC